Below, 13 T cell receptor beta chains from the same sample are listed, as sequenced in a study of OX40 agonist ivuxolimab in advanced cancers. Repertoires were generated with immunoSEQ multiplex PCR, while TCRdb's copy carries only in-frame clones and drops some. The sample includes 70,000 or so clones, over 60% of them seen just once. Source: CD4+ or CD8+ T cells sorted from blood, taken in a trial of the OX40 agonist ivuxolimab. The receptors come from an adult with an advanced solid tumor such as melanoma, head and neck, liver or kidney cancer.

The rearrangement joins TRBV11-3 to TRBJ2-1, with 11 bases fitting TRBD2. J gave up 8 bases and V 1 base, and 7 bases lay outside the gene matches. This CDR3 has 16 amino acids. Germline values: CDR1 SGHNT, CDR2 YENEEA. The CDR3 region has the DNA TGTGCCAGCAGCTTAGGCCTAGCGGGAGGCCGCGATGAGCAGTTCTTC. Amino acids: CASSLGLAGGRDEQFF.

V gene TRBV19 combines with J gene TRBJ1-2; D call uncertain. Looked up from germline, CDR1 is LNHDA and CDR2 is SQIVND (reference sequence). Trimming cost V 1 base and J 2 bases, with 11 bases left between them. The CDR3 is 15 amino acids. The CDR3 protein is CASSIATTANYGYTF. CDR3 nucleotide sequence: TGTGCCAGTAGTATAGCCACGACGGCCAACTATGGCTACACCTTC.

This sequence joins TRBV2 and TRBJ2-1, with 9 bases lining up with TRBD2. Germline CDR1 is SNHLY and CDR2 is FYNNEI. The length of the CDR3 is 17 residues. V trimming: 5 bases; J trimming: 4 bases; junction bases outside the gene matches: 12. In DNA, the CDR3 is TGTGCCAGCAGTCCCCGTTTCGGCGGGGGGGCTTACAATGAGCAGTTCTTC. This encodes CASSPRFGGGAYNEQFF.

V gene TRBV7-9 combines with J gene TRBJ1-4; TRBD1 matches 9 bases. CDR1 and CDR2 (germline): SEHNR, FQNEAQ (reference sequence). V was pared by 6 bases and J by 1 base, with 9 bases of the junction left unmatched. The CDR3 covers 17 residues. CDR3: CASRPSGTGKTNEKLFF. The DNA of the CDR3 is TGTGCCAGCAGGCCTTCGGGGACAGGGAAAACTAATGAAAAACTGTTTTTT.

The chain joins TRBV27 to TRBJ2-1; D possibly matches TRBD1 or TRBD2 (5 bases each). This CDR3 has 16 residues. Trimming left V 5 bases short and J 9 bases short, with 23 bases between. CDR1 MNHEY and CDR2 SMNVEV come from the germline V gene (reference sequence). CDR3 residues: CASSPSRGPKGSEQFF. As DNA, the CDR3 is TGTGCCAGCAGTCCTAGTCGGGGACCCAAGGGAAGTGAGCAGTTCTTC.

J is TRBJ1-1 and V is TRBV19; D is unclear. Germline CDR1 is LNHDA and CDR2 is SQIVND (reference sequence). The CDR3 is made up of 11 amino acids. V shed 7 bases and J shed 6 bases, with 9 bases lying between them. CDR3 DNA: TGTGCCAGTACCGGCTGGCCTGAAGCTTTCTTT. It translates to CASTGWPEAFF. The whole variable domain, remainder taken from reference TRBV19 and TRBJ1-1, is DGGITQSPKYLFRKEGQNVTLSCEQNLNHDAMYWYRQDPGQGLRLIYYSQIVNDFQKGDIAEGYSVSREKKESFPLTVTSAQKNPTAFYLCASTGWPEAFFGQGTRLTVV.

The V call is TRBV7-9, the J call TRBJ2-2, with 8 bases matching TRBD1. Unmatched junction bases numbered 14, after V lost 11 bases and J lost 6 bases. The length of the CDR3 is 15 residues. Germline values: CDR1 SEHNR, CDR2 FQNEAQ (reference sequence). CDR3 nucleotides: TGTGCCGTCACCCCCGGGACAGGTTTCGCCGGGGAGCTGTTTTTT. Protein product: CAVTPGTGFAGELFF.

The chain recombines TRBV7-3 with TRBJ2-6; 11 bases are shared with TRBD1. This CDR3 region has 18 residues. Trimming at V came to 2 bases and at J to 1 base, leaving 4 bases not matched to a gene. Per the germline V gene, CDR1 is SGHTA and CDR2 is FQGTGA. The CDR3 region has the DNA TGTGCCAGCAGCTTAGAGGACAGGGGGCATTCTGGGGCCAACGTCCTGACTTTC. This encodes CASSLEDRGHSGANVLTF.

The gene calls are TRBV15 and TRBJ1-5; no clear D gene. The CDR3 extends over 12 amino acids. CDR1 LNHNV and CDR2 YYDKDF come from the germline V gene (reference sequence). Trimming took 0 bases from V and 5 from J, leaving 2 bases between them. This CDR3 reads CATSRDYQPQHF. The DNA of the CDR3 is TGTGCCACCAGCAGAGATTATCAGCCCCAGCATTTT.

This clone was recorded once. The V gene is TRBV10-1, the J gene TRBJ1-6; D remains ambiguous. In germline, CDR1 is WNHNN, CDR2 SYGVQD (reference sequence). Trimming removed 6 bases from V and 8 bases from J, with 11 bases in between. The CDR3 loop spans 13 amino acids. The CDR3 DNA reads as TGCGCCAGCAGATCGACCGGGGATTCACCCCTCCACTTT. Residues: CASRSTGDSPLHF.

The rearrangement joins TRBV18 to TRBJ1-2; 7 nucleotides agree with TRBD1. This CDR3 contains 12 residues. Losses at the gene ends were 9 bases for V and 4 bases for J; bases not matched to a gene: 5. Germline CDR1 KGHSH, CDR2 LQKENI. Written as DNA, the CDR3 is TGTGCCAGTAGGGACAGTATCTATGGCTACACCTTC. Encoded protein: CASRDSIYGYTF. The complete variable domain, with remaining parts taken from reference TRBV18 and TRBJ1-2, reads NAGVMQNPRHLVRRRGQEARLRCSPMKGHSHVYWYRQLPEEGLKFMVYLQKENIIDESGMPKERFSAEFPKEGPSILRIQQVVRGDSAAYFCASRDSIYGYTFGSGTRLTVV.

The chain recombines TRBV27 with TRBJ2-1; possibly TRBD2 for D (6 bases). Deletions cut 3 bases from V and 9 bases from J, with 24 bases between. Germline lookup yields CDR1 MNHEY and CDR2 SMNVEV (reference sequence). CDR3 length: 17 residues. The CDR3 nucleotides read TGTGCCAGCAGTTTTCGGGGATGGGGGTCTAACGGGGGTGAGCAGTTCTTC. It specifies CASSFRGWGSNGGEQFF.

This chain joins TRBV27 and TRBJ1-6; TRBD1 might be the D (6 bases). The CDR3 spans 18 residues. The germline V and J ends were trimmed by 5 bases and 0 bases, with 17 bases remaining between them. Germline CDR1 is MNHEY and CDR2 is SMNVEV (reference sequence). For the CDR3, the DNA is TGTGCCAGCAGTCCCCGGGGAGGGGGGAGCTCCTATAATTCACCCCTCCACTTT. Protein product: CASSPRGGGSSYNSPLHF.